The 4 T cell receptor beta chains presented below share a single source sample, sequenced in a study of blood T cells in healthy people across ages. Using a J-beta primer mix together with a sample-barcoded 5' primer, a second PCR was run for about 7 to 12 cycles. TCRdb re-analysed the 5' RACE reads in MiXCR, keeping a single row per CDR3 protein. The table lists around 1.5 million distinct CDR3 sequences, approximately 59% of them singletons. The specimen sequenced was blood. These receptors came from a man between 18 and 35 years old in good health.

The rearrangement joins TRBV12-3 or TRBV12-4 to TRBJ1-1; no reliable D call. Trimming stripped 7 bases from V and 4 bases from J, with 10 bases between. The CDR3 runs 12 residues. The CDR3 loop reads CASIDRGTEAFF. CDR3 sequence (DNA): TGTGCCAGCATTGACCGGGGCACTGAAGCTTTCTTT.

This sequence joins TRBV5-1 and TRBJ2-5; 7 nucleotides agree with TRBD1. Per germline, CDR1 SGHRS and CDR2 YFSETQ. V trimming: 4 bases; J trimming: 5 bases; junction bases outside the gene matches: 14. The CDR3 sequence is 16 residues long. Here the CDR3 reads CASSPIEGADEETQYF. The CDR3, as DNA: TGCGCCAGCAGCCCGATTGAGGGGGCGGATGAGGAGACCCAGTACTTC.

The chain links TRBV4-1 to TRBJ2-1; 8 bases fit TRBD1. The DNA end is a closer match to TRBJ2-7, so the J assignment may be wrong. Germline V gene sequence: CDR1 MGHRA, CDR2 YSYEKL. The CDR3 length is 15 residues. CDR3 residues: CASSQVVVDREKQYF. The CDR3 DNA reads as TGCGCCAGCAGCCAAGTTGTCGTGGACAGGGAAAAGCAGTACTTC.

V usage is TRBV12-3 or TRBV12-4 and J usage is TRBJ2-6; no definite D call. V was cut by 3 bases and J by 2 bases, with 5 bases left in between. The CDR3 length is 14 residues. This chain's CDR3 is CASSLQTGANVLTF. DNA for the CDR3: TGTGCCAGCAGTTTGCAAACTGGGGCCAACGTCCTGACTTTC.